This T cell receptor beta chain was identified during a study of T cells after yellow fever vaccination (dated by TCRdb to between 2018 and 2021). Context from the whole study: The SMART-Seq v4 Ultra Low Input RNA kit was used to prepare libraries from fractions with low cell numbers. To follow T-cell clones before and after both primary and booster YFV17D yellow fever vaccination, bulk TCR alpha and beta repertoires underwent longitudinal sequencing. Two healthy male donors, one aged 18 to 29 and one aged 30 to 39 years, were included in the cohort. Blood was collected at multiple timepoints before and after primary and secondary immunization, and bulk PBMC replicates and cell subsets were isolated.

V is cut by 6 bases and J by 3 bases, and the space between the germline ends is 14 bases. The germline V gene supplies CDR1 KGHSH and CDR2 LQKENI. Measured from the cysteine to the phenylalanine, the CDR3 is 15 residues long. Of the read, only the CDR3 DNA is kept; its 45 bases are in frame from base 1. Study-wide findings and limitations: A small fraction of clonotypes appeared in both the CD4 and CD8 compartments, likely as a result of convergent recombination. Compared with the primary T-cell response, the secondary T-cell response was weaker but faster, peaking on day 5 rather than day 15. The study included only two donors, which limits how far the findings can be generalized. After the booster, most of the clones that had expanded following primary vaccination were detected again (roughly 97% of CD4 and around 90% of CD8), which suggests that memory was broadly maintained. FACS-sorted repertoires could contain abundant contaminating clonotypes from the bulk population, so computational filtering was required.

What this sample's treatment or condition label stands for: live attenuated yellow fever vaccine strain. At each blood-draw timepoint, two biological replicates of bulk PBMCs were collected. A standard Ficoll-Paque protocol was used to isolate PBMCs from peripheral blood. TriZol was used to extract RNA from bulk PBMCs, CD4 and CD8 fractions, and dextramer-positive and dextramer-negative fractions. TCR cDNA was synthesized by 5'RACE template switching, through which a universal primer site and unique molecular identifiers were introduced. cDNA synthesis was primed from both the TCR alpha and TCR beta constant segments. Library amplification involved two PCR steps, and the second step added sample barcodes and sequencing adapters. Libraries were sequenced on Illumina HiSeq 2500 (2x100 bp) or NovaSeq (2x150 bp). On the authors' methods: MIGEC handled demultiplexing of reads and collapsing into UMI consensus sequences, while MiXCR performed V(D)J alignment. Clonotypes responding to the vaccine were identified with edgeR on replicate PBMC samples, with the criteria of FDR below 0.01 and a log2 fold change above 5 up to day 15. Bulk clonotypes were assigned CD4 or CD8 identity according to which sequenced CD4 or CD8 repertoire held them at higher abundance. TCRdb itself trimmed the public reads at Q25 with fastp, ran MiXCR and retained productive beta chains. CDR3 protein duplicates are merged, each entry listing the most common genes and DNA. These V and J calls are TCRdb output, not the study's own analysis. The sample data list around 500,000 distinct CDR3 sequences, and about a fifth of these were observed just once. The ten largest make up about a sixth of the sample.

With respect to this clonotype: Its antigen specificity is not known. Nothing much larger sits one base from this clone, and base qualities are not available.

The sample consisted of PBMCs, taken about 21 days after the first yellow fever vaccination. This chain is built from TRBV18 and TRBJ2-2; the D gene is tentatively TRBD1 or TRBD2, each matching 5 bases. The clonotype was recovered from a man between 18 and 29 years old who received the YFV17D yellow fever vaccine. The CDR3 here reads CASSYPPGHTGELFF. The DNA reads TGTGCCAGCTCGTACCCCCCGGGACACACCGGGGAGCTGTTTTTT.